This T cell receptor beta chain was identified in a study of blood T cells in healthy people across ages. General observations from the study: Donor CMV infection status was unknown, possibly confounding age-related changes in expanded clonotypes.

The authors ran a second PCR of about 7 to 11 cycles using a sample-barcoded 5' primer and a J-beta primer mix. TCRdb reprocessed the 5' RACE reads via MiXCR and lists one record per CDR3 protein. The data contain about 2 million distinct CDR3 sequences, 49% of them seen just once; the ten biggest clones take up 2.1%. Notes on this clonotype: Its antigen is unknown.

This CDR3 comprises 16 residues. The V gene's germline CDR1 is SEHNR and CDR2 FQNEAQ (reference sequence). V dropped 5 bases and J dropped 7; count of bases not matched to a gene: 12. The chain joins TRBV7-9 to TRBJ1-5; TRBD1 agrees at 9 bases. The TCR comes from a woman in her thirties or forties in good health. The sample consisted of blood. The CDR3: CASSNWVGQGEQPQHF. CDR3 in DNA: TGTGCCAGCAGCAATTGGGTGGGACAGGGTGAACAGCCCCAGCATTTT.